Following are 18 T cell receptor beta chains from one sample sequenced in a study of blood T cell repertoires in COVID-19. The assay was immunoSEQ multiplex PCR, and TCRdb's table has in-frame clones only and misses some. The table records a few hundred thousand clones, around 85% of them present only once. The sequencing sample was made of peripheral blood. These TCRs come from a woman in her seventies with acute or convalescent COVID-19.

The CDR3 reads CASSHGTDFKAFF. The CDR3 DNA is TGCGCCAGCAGCCACGGGACAGATTTTAAAGCTTTCTTT. The chain combines TRBV4-1 with TRBJ1-1; TRBD1 matches at 7 bases. CDR1 and CDR2 (germline): MGHRA, YSYEKL. Trimming removed 3 bases from V and 9 bases from J; junction bases left unmatched: 7. The CDR3 is 13 amino acids.

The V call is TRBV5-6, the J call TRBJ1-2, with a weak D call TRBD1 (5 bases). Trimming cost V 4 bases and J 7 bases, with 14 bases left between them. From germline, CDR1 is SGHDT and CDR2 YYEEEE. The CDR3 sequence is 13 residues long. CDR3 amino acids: CASSPRGSGGYTF. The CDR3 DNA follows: TGTGCCAGCAGCCCCCGGGGGTCCGGTGGCTACACCTTC. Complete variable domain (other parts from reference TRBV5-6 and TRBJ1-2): DAGVTQSPTHLIKTRGQQVTLRCSPKSGHDTVSWYQQALGQGPQFIFQYYEEEERQRGNFPDRFSGHQFPNYSSELNVNALLLGDSALYLCASSPRGSGGYTFGSGTRLTVV.

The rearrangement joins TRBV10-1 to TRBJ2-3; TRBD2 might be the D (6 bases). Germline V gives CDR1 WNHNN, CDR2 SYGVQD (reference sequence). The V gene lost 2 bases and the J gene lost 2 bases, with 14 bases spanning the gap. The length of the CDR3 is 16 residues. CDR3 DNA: TGCGCCAGCAGTGAGAGTAGCGGCGGGATCACAGATACGCAGTATTTT. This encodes CASSESSGGITDTQYF.

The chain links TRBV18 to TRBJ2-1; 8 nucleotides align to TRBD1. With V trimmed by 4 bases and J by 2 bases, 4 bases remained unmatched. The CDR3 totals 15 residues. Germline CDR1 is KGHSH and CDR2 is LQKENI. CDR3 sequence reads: CASSRQTGAYNEQFF. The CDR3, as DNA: TGTGCCAGCTCACGCCAGACAGGGGCCTACAATGAGCAGTTCTTC.

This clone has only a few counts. Written as DNA, the CDR3 is TGTGCCAGTAGCCGGACAGACTATGGCTACACCTTC. As protein: CASSRTDYGYTF. The chain carries TRBV19 and TRBJ1-2; perhaps TRBD1 as D (6 bases). The germline V and J ends were trimmed by 6 bases and 3 bases, with 8 bases remaining between them. From germline, CDR1 is LNHDA and CDR2 SQIVND (reference sequence). The CDR3 extends over 12 amino acids.

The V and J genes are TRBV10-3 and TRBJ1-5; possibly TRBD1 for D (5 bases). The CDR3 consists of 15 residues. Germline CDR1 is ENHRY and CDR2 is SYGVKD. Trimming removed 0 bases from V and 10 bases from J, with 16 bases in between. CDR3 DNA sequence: TGTGCCATCAGTGAGTCGAGCGGGCAGGGTAGTCCCCAGCATTTT. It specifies CAISESSGQGSPQHF.

For the CDR3, the DNA is TGTGCCTGGATACAAAGAGAGGGCTATGGCTACACCTTC. It codes for CAWIQREGYGYTF. J is TRBJ1-2 and V is TRBV30; unclear D gene. V gave up 4 bases and J gave up 4 bases, with 13 bases separating them. The CDR3 spans 13 residues. The germline gives CDR1 GTSNPN, CDR2 SVGIG (reference sequence).

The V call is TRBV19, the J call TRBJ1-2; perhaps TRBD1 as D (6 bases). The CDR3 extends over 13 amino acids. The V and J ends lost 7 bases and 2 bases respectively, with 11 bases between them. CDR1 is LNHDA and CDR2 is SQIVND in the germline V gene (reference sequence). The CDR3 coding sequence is TGTGCCAGTAACAGGGCACAAAACTATGGCTACACCTTC. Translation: CASNRAQNYGYTF.

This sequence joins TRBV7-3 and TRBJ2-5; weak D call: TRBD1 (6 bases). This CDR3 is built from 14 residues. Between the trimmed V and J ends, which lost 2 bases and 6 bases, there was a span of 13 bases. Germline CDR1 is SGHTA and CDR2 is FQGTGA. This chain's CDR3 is CASSLVGRGQTQYF. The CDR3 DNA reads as TGTGCCAGCAGCTTAGTAGGCAGGGGACAGACCCAGTACTTC. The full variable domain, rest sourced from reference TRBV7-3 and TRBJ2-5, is GAGVSQTPSNKVTEKGKYVELRCDPISGHTALYWYRQSLGQGPEFLIYFQGTGAADDSGLPNDRFFAVRPEGSVSTLKIQRTERGDSAVYLCASSLVGRGQTQYFGPGTRLLVL.

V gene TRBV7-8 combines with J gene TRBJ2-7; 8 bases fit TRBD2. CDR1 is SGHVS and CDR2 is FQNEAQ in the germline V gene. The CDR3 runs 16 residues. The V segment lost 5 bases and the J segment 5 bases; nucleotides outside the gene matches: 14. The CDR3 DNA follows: TGTGCCAGCAGCCCTAGATCTTTGGGACTAGAGAACGAGCAGTACTTC. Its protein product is CASSPRSLGLENEQYF.

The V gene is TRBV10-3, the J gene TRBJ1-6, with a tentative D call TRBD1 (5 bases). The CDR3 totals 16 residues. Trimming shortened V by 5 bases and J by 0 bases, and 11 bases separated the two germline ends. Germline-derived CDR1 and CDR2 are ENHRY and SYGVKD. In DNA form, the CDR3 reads TGTGCCATCAGTTTCGACAGCCACTCCTATAATTCACCCCTCCACTTT. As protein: CAISFDSHSYNSPLHF.

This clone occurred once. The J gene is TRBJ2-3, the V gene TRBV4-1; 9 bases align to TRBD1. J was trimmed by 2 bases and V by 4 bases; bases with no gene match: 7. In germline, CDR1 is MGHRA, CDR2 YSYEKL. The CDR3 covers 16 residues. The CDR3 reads CASSRPGTGNTDTQYF. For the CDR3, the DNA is TGCGCCAGCAGCCGTCCCGGGACAGGGAACACAGATACGCAGTATTTT.

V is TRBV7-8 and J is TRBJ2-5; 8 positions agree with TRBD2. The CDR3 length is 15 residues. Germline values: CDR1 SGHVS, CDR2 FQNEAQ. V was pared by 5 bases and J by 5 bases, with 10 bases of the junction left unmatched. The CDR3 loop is CASSPSLAGRETQYF. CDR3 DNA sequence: TGTGCCAGCAGCCCGTCTTTAGCGGGAAGGGAGACCCAGTACTTC.

CDR3 DNA sequence: TGTGCCAGCGCGGAGAGGTCGTCCTATAATTCACCCCTCCACTTT. It codes for CASAERSSYNSPLHF. This sequence joins TRBV6-4 and TRBJ1-6; D gene uncertain. This CDR3 has 15 amino acids. V shed 8 bases and J shed 1 base, with 12 bases lying between them. The germline V gene encodes CDR1 MRHNA and CDR2 SNTAGT.

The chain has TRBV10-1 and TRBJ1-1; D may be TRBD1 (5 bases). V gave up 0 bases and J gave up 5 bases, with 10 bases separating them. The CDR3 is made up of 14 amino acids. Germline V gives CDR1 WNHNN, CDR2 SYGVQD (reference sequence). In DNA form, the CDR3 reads TGCGCCAGCAGTGAGTCGGGGGGGTTAACTGAAGCTTTCTTT. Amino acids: CASSESGGLTEAFF.

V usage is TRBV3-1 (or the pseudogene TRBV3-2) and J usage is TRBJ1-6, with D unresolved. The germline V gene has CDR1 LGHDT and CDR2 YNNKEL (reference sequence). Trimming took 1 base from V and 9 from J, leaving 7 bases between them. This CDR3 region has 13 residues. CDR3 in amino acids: CASSQGSVSPLHF. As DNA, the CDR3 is TGTGCCAGCAGCCAAGGGAGTGTTTCACCCCTCCACTTT.

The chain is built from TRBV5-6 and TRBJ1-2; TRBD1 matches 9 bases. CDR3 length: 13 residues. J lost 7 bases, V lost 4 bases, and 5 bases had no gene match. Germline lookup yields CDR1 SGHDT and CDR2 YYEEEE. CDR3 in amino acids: CASSRDRDGGYTF. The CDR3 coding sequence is TGTGCCAGCAGCCGGGACAGGGATGGTGGCTACACCTTC.

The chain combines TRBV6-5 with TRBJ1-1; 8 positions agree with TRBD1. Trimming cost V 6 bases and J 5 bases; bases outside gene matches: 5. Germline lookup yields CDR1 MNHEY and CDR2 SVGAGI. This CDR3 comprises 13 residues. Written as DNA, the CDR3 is TGTGCCAGCAGCGAGACAGGGGCTACTGAAGCTTTCTTT. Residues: CASSETGATEAFF.